This TCR beta chain was obtained from a study of blood T cell repertoires in COVID-19. Two consecutive negative NP/OP PCR tests, clearance, or resolved symptoms defined Cohort 3 recovery. Under the authors' procedure: Counts of nucleated cells, estimated from reference gene primer amplification, were obtained. This table comes from immunoSEQ multiplex PCR, and its TCRdb copy is limited to in-frame clones, with some not included. Clone size and V and J calls were adopted from that table, with D and trimming inferred from the DNA. Of a few hundred thousand clones in the sample, 80% to 90% are singletons; the top ten hold 0.95% to 1.2%. This clone has only one observation. The origin of this receptor is a man aged 30 to 45 who had recovered from COVID-19. The specimen sequenced was PBMCs or T cells enriched from blood (not recorded which).

Here the CDR3 reads CASSFLVPETQYF. The CDR3, as DNA: TGTGCCAGCAGCTTCCTAGTCCCAGAGACCCAGTACTTC. V is TRBV7-2 and J is TRBJ2-5; D remains ambiguous. This CDR3 has 13 residues. Germline values: CDR1 SGHTA, CDR2 FQGNSA. V was shortened by 3 bases and J by 4 bases, with 9 bases between the two germline ends.